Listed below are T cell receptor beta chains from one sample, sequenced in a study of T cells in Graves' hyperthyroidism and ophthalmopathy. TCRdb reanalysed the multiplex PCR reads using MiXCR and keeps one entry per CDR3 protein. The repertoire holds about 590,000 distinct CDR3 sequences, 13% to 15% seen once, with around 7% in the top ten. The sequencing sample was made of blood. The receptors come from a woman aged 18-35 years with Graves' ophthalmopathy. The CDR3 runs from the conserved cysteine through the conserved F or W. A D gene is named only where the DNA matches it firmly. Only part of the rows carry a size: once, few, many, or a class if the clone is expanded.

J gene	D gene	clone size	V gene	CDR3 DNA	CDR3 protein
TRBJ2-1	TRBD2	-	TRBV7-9	TGTGCCAGCATCCAAGGGAGGGGCCTAGCGCGTAACTACAATGAGCAGTTCTTC	CASIQGRGLARNYNEQFF
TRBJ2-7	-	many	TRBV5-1	TGTGCCAGCAGCTCTCAGGGGCACGAGCAGTACTTC	CASSSQGHEQYF
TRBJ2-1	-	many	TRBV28	TGTGCCAGCAGTTTGATGTCTGAGCAGTTCTTC	CASSLMSEQFF
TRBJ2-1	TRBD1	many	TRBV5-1	TGCGCCAGCAGAGGAGAGGACAGGGGCTACAATGAGCAGTTCTTC	CASRGEDRGYNEQFF
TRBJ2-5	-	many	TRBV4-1	TGCGCCAGCAGCCAAGCGGAACAGGGGGGGGGAGAGACCCAGTACTTC	CASSQAEQGGGETQYF
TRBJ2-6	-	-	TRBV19	TGTGCCAGTAGTATAGCTGGAATTTCTGGGGCCAACGTCCTGACTTTC	CASSIAGISGANVLTF
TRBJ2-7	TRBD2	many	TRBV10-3	TGTGCCATCAGTGCGGGGGGTTACTACGAGCAGTACTTC	CAISAGGYYEQYF
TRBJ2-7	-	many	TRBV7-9	TGTGCCAGCAGCTTAGGCTACCCTCGGGGCGAGCAGTACTTC	CASSLGYPRGEQYF
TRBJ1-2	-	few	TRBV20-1	TGCAGTGCTAAGGAGGGATCGGGTGGGGGCTACACCTTC	CSAKEGSGGGYTF
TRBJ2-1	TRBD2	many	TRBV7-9	TGTGCCAGCAGCTCCCGCACTAGCGGGAGACCCTTGGAGCAGTTCTTC	CASSSRTSGRPLEQFF
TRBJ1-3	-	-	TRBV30	TGTGCCCAGGACAGTCCCGGCAACACCATATATTTT	CAQDSPGNTIYF
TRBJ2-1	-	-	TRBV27	TGTGCCAGCAGCCCCCTGGAGGGGCGGAGCTTCTACAATGAGCAGTTCTTC	CASSPLEGRSFYNEQFF
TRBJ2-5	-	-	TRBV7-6	TGTGCCAGCAGCTTAGATGGGCGCGGGATGGCGTGGGAGACCCAGTACTTC	CASSLDGRGMAWETQYF
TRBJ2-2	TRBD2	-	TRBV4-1	TGCGCCAGCAGCCAAGTACTAGCGGGAGTAGTCCCCGGGGAGCTGTTTTTT	CASSQVLAGVVPGELFF
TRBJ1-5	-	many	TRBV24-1	TGTGCCACCAGTGTCGTGAGGCCCCAGCATTTT	CATSVVRPQHF
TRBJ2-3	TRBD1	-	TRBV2	TGTGCCAGCAGTTTGGACAGGGGGCTTGATCCTAGCACAGATACGCAGTATTTT	CASSLDRGLDPSTDTQYF
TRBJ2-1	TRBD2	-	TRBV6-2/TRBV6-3	TGTGCCAGCGTAGCGGGAGGCTATGAGCAGTTCTTC	CASVAGGYEQFF
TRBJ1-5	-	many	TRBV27	TGTGCCAGCAGCCCCTTCAGGGTAGGAAATCAGCCCCAGCATTTT	CASSPFRVGNQPQHF
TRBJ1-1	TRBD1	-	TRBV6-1	TGTGCCAGCAGGAGGGGGCGCGACACTGAAGCTTTCTTT	CASRRGRDTEAFF
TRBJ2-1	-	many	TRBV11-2	TGTGCCAGCAGCGACTGGGGCCCCTCCGATGAGCAGTTCTTC	CASSDWGPSDEQFF
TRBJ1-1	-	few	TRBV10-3	TGTGCCATCAGTGATATGTCCAGTAGGAACACTGAAGCTTTCTTT	CAISDMSSRNTEAFF
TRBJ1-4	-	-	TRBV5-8	TGTGCCAGCAGCTTGGACCCCGCAACTAATGAAAAACTGTTTTTT	CASSLDPATNEKLFF
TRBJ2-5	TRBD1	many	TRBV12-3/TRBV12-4	TGTGCCAGCAGTTTTTCGGGACAGAAAGGCGGCGAGACCCAGTACTTC	CASSFSGQKGGETQYF
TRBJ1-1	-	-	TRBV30	TGTGCCTGGAGTGTCACCAGGAACACTGAAGCTTTCTTT	CAWSVTRNTEAFF
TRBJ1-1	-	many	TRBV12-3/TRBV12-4	TGTGCCAGCAGTCGCATAACGGGGAACACTGAAGCTTTCTTT	CASSRITGNTEAFF
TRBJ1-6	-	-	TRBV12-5	TGTGCTAGTGGTTTTGGGGGACGGAGCAATTCACCCCTCCACTTT	CASGFGGRSNSPLHF
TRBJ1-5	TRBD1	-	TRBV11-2	TGTGCCAGCAGCTTAGGAGGGACAGGGGTTTTCCAGCCCCAGCATTTT	CASSLGGTGVFQPQHF
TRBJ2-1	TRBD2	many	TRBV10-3	TGTGCCATCATGACCTTCACTAGCGGCACCTACAATGAGCAGTTCTTC	CAIMTFTSGTYNEQFF
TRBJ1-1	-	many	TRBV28	TGTGCCAGCAGTTTAATAGGAGCTCTCAGGGAAGCTTTCTTT	CASSLIGALREAFF
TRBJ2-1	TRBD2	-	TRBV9	TGTGCCAGCAGCCCCCCCCCCTCTCCGGTGGGCGGGAGGGTTATAAATGAGCAGTTCTTC	CASSPPPSPVGGRVINEQFF
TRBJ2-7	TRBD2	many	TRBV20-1	TGCAGTGCTTTACCGCTAGCGGGAGGGGCGTACGAGCAGTACTTC	CSALPLAGGAYEQYF
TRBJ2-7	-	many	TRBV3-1	TGTGCCAGCACCGCACCTGACAGCTACGAGCAGTACTTC	CASTAPDSYEQYF
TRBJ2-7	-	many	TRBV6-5	TGTGCCAGCAGTTACTCCATGGAGGGAATCTACGAGCAGTACTTC	CASSYSMEGIYEQYF
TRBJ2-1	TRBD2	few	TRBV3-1	TGTGCCAGCAGCCAATTCGGGACTAGCGGGAGCTATGAGCAGTTCTTC	CASSQFGTSGSYEQFF
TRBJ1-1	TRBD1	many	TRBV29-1	TGCAGCGTTGAAGGACGACAGGGAGCCCCCGGGGCTGAAGCTTTCTTT	CSVEGRQGAPGAEAFF
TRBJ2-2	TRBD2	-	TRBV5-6	TGTGCCAGCAGCTTGGGGGGACGGACTAGCGCGAACACCGGGGAGCTGCTTTTT	CASSLGGRTSANTGELLF
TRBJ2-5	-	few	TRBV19	TGTGCCAGTAGTATAGTTGGGGAAGAGACCCAGTACTTC	CASSIVGEETQYF
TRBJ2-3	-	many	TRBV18	TGTGCCAGCTCACCGGTGGCTTTGAGCACAGATACGCAGTATTTT	CASSPVALSTDTQYF
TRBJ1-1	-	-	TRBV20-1	TGCAGTGCGGCCCCCCCGGGGTCCCCTGAAGCTTTCTTT	CSAAPPGSPEAFF
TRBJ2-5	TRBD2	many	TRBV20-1	TGCAGTGCGTCCTGGGAGTGGCTAGCGGGAGTTATGGTCGGGGAGACCCAGTACTTC	CSASWEWLAGVMVGETQYF
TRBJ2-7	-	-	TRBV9	TGTGCCAGCAGCGTAGGTCCAGGCGGGGTCCCCTACGAGCAGTACTTC	CASSVGPGGVPYEQYF
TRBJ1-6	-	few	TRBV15	TGTGCCACCAGCCCATCGGTCCTTCAGGGGTATTCACCCCTCCACTTT	CATSPSVLQGYSPLHF
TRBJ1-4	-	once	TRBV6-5	TGTGCCAGCACTTACGGGGGGGCAACTAATGAAAAACTGTTTTTT	CASTYGGATNEKLFF
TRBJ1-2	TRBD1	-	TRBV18	TGTGCCAGCTCACCACCCCACAGGGGGAACTATGGCTACACCTTC	CASSPPHRGNYGYTF
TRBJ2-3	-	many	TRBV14	TGTGCCAGCAGCCAAGAGCTCCTCACAGATACGCAGTATTTT	CASSQELLTDTQYF
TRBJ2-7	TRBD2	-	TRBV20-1	TGCAGTGCTAAGATTAGCGGGAGGTACGAGCAGTACTTC	CSAKISGRYEQYF
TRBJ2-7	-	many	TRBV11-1	TGTGCCAGCAGCACACAGGGCTACGAGCAGTACTTC	CASSTQGYEQYF
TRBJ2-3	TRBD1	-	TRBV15	TGTGCCACCAGCAGAGGCGACCCTACAGGGGGACTCACAGATACGCAGTATTTT	CATSRGDPTGGLTDTQYF
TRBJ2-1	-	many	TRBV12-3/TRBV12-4	TGTGCCAGCACCCTCGGGGGCAATGAGCAGTTCTTC	CASTLGGNEQFF
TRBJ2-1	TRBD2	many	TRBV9	TGTGCCAGCAGCCCGACTAGCGGGAGTTTCAATGAGCAGTTCTTC	CASSPTSGSFNEQFF
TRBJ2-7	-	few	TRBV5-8	TGTGCCAGCAGCTTGAGTTTTGAGGGCTGGGAGCAGTACTTC	CASSLSFEGWEQYF
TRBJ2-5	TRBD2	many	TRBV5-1	TGTGCCAGCAGCTCCGGGCGGGGGCAAGAGACCCAGTACTTC	CASSSGRGQETQYF
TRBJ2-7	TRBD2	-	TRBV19	TGTGCCAGTGGCGGGGGGCAGGGTGAAGCCTACGAGCAGTACTTC	CASGGGQGEAYEQYF
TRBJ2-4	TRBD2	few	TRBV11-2	TGTGCCAGCATCTTAGCGGGAGGGAGGACCATTCAGTACTTC	CASILAGGRTIQYF
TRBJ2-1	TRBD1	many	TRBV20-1	TGCAGTGCTAGAGGTCATACCGGGACAGGGGGCTTCAATGAGCAGTTCTTC	CSARGHTGTGGFNEQFF
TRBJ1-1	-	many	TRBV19	TGTGCCAGTAGTATATTGGGATGGAATCACATGAACACTGAAGCTTTCTTT	CASSILGWNHMNTEAFF